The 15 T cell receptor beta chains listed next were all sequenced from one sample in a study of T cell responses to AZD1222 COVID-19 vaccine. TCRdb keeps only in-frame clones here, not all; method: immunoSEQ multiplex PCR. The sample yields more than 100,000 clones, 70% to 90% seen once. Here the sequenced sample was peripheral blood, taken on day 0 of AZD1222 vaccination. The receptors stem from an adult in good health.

CDR3 DNA: TGTGCCAGCAGCCCAGTGGGGACAGCGGGGGAGCAGTACTTC. Amino acids: CASSPVGTAGEQYF. The V and J genes are TRBV7-9 and TRBJ2-7, with D perhaps TRBD1 or TRBD2 (7 bases each). V gave up 5 bases and J gave up 7 bases, with 18 bases separating them. The CDR3 covers 14 residues. CDR1 and CDR2 from the germline V gene are SEHNR and FQNEAQ (reference sequence).

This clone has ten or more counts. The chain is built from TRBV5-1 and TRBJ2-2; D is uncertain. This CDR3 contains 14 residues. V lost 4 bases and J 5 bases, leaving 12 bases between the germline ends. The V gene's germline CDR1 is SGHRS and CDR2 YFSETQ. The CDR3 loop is CASSPDDATGELFF. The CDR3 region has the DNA TGCGCCAGCAGCCCGGACGACGCAACCGGGGAGCTGTTTTTT.

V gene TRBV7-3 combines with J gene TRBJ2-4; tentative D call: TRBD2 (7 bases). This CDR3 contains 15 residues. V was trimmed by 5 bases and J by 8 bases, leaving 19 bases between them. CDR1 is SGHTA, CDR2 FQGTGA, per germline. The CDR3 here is CASSPRGGHRDIQYF. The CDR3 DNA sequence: TGTGCCAGCAGCCCAAGGGGGGGACACCGGGACATTCAGTACTTC.

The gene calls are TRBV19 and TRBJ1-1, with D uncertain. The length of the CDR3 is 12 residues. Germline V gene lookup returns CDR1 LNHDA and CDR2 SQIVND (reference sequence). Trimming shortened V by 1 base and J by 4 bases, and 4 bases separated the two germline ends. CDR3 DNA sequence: TGTGCCAGTAGTATAGGAGTCACTGAAGCTTTCTTT. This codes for CASSIGVTEAFF.

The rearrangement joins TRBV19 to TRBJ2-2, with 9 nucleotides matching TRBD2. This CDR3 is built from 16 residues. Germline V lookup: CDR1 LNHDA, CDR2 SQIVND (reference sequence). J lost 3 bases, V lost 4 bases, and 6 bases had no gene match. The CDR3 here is CASSSSGGRYTGELFF. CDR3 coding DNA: TGTGCCAGTAGTAGTAGCGGGGGTCGCTACACCGGGGAGCTGTTTTTT.

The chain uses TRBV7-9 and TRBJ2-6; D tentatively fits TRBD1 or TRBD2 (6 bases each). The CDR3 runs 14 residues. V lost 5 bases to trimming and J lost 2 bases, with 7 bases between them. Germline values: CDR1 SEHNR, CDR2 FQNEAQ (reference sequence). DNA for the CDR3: TGTGCCAGCAGCAGGGGGGCTGGGGCCAACGTCCTGACTTTC. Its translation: CASSRGAGANVLTF.

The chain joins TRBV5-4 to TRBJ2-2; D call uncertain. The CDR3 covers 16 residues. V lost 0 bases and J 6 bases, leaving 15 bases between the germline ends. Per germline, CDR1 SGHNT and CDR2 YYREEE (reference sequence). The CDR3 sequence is CASSLGQGRLPGELFF. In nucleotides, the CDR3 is TGTGCCAGCAGCTTGGGTCAAGGACGGCTGCCCGGGGAGCTGTTTTTT.

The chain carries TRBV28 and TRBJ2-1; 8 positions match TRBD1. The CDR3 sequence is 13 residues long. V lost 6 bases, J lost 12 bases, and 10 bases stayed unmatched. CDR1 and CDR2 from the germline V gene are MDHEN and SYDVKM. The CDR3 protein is CASRGTGYSGQFF. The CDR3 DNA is TGTGCCAGCAGGGGGACAGGCTACAGCGGGCAGTTCTTC.

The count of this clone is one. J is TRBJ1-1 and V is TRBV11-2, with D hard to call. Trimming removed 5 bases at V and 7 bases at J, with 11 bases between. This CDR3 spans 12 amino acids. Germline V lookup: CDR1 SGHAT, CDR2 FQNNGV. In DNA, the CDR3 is TGTGCCAGCAGCCAACCGAGTCTTGAAGCTTTCTTT. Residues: CASSQPSLEAFF.

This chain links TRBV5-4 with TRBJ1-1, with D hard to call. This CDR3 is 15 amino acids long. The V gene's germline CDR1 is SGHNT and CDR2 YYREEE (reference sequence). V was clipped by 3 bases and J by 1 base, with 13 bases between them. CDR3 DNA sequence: TGTGCCAGCAGCTCCCCCTTGCCAGGGAACACTGAAGCTTTCTTT. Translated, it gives CASSSPLPGNTEAFF.

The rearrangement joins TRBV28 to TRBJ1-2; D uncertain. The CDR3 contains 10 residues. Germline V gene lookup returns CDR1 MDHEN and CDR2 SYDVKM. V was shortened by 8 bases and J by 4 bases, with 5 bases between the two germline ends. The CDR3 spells CASESYGYTF. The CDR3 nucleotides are TGTGCCAGCGAAAGCTATGGCTACACCTTC.

The CDR3: CASSSGYYGYTF. CDR3 nucleotides: TGTGCCAGCAGTTCCGGGTACTATGGCTACACCTTC. J is TRBJ1-2 and V is TRBV28; D gene uncertain. Germline V gives CDR1 MDHEN, CDR2 SYDVKM. Trimming cost V 4 bases and J 3 bases, with 6 bases left between them. CDR3 length: 12 residues.

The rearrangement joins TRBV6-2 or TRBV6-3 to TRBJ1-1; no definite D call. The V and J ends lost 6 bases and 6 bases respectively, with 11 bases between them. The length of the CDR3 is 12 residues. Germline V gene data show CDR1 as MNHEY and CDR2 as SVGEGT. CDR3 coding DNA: TGTGCCAGCAGCCCTCATCTGGCTGAAGCTTTCTTT. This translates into CASSPHLAEAFF.

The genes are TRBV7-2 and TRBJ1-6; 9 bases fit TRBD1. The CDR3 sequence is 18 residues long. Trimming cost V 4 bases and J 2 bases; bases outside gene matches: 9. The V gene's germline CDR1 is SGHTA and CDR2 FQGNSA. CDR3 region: CASSSHRGLHPYNSPLHF. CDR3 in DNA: TGTGCCAGCAGCTCCCACAGGGGGCTTCACCCCTATAATTCACCCCTCCACTTT.

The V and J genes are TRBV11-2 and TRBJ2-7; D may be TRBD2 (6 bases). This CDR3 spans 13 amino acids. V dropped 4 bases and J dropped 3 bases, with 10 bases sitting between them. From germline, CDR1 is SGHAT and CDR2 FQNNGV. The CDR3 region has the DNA TGTGCCAGCAGCTCAATAGCGGTCTACGAGCAGTACTTC. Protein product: CASSSIAVYEQYF. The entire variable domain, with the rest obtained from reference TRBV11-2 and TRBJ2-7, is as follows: EAGVAQSPRYKIIEKRQSVAFWCNPISGHATLYWYQQILGQGPKLLIQFQNNGVVDDSQLPKDRFSAERLKGVDSTLKIQPAKLEDSAVYLCASSSIAVYEQYFGPGTRLTVT.